Listed here is a single T cell receptor (beta chain). Using immunoSEQ multiplex PCR, the repertoire was profiled, and TCRdb retains in-frame clones only, with some absent. The data hold some 13,000 clones, with roughly 94% observed a single time. The record originates from a study of technical replicates of blood from several donors. The length of the CDR3 is 15 residues. V lost 3 bases and J lost 3; bases outside the gene matches: 3. Germline lookup yields CDR1 SGHRS and CDR2 YFSETQ. Sequencing was carried out using PBMCs. This sequence originates from a human donor in good health. The V gene is TRBV5-1, the J gene TRBJ2-3; 11 positions match TRBD2. The DNA of the CDR3 is TGCGCCAGCAGCTCGGCTAGCGGGAGGACAGATACGCAGTATTTT. It is translated as CASSSASGRTDTQYF.